This T cell receptor (beta chain) was obtained from a study of CD8 T cells in Susac syndrome. The germline gives CDR1 MGHDK, CDR2 SYGVNS. The V and J ends lost 6 bases and 4 bases, in that order; junction bases with no gene match: 4. CDR3 size: 14 residues. In blood CD8+ and CD4+ T cells, TCR beta underwent sequencing. After extraction with the RNeasy kit, about 0.5 to 1 ug of the RNA was reverse transcribed using random hexamers. The amplification used immunoSEQ multiplex PCR on TCR beta CDR3; it spanned 54 Vbeta and 13 Jbeta. TCRdb re-called the immunoSEQ multiplex PCR reads with MiXCR, one entry per CDR3 protein. The data contain about 280,000 distinct CDR3 sequences, about 88% of them singletons.

Material: CD8+ T cells from PBMCs. The rearrangement joins TRBV25-1 to TRBJ2-1; 9 bases match TRBD2. This clonotype originated in a human donor with multiple sclerosis. The CDR3 loop reads CASRRGLAYNEQFF. The CDR3, as DNA: TGTGCCAGCAGGAGAGGACTAGCGTACAATGAGCAGTTCTTC.